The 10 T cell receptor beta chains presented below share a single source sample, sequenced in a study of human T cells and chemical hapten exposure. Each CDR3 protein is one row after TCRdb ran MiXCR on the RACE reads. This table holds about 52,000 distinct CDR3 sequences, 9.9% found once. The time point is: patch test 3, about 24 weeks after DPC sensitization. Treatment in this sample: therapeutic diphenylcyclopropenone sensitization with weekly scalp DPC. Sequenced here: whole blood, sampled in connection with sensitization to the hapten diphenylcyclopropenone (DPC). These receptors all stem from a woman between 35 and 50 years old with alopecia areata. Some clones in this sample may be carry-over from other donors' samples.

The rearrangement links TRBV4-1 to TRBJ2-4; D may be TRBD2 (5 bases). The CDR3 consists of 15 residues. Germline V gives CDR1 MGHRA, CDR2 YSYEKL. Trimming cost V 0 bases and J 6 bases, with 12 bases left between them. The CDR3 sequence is CASSQDPGGGNIQYF. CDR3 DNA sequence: TGCGCCAGCAGCCAAGATCCTGGAGGCGGAAACATTCAGTACTTC.

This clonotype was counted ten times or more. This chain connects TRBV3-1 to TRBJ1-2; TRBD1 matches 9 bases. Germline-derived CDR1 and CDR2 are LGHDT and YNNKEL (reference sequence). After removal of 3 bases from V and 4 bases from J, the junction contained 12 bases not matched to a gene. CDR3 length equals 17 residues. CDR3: CASSQARTGAESYGYTF. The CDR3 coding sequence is TGTGCCAGCAGCCAGGCCCGGACAGGGGCCGAATCCTATGGCTACACCTTC.

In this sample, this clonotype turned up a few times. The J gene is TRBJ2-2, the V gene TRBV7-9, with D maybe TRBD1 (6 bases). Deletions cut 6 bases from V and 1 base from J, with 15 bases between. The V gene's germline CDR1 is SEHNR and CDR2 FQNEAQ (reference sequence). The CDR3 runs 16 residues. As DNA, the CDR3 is TGTGCCAGCAGGCCGGGCAGGGGAAGGAACACCGGGGAGCTGTTTTTT. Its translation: CASRPGRGRNTGELFF.

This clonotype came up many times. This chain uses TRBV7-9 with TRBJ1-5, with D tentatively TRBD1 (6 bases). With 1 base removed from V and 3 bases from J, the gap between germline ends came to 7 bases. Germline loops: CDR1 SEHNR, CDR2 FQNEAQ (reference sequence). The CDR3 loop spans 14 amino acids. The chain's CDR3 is CASSLGQDNQPQHF. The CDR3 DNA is TGTGCCAGCAGCTTAGGACAGGACAATCAGCCCCAGCATTTT.

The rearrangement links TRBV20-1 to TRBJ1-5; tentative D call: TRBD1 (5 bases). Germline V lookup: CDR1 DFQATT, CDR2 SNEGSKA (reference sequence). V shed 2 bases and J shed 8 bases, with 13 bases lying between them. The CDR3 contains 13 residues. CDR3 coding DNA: TGCAGTGCTAGATTCAGGGCAGATAAGCCCCAGCATTTT. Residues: CSARFRADKPQHF.

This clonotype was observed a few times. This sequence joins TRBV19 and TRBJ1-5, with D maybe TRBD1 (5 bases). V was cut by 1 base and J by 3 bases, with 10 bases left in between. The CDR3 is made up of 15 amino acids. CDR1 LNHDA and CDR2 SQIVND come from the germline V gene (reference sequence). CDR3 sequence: CASSIGQGFNQPQHF. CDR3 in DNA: TGTGCCAGTAGTATAGGGCAGGGATTCAATCAGCCCCAGCATTTT.

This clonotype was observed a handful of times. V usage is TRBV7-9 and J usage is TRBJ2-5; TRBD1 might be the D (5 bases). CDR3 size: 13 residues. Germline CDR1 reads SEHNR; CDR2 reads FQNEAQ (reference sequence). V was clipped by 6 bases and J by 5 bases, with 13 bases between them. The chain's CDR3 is CASRGLVVETQYF. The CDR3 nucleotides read TGTGCCAGCAGGGGGCTAGTCGTTGAGACCCAGTACTTC.

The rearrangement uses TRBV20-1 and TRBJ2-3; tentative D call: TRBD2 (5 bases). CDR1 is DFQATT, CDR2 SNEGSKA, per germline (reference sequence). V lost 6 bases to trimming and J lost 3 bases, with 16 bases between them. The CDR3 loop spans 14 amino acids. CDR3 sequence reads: CSAPKDPGTDTQYF. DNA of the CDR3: TGCAGTGCCCCTAAGGACCCGGGGACAGATACGCAGTATTTT.

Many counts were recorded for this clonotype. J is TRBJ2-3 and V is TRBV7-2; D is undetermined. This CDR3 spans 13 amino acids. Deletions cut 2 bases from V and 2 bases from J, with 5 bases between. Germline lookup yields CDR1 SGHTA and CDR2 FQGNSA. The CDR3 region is CASSLKYTDTQYF. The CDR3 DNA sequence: TGTGCCAGCAGCTTAAAATACACAGATACGCAGTATTTT.

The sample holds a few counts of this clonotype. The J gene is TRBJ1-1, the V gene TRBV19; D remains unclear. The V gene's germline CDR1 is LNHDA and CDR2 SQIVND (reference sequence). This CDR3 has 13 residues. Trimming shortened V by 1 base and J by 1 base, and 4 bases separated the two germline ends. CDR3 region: CASSIGANTEAFF. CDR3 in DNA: TGTGCCAGTAGTATAGGGGCGAACACTGAAGCTTTCTTT. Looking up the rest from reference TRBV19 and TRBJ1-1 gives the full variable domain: DGGITQSPKYLFRKEGQNVTLSCEQNLNHDAMYWYRQDPGQGLRLIYYSQIVNDFQKGDIAEGYSVSREKKESFPLTVTSAQKNPTAFYLCASSIGANTEAFFGQGTRLTVV.